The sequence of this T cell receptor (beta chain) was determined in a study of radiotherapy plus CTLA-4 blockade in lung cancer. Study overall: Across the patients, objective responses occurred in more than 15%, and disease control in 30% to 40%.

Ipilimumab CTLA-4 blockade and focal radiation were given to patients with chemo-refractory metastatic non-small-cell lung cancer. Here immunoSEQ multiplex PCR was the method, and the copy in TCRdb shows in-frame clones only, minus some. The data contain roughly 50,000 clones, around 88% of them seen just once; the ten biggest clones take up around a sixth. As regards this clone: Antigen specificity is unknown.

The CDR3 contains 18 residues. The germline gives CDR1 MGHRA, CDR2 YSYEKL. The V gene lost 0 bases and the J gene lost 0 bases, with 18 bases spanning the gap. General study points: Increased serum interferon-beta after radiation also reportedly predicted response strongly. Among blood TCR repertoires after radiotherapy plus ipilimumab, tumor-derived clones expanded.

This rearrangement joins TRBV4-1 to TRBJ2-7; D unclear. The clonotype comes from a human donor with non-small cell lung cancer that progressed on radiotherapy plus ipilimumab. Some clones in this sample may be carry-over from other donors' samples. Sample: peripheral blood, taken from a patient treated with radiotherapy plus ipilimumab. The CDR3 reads CASSQDRMREISSYEQYF. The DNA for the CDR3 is TGCGCCAGCAGCCAAGATCGTATGAGAGAGATTAGCTCCTACGAGCAGTACTTC.